One TCR beta chain is described in this entry. In germline, CDR1 is MNHEY, CDR2 SVGEGT. V dropped 7 bases and J dropped 9; count of bases not matched to a gene: 12. The CDR3 spans 15 residues. These data originate in a study of blood T cell repertoires in COVID-19. For the study at large: Samples representing acute and convalescent COVID-19 were sourced from the United States, Italy and Spain. T cells, B-cell-depleted T cells, or PBMCs supplied cDNA or gDNA.

In the original analysis: It was from reference gene primer amplification that nucleated cell counts were estimated. Method: immunoSEQ multiplex PCR; TCRdb's copy keeps in-frame clones and lacks some. The DNA gave D and trimming, while V, J and clone size come from that table. This table has 39,000 or so clones, roughly 80% appearing once. What was sequenced was peripheral blood. This chain joins TRBV6-2 or TRBV6-3 and TRBJ2-1, with 10 bases matching TRBD2. This TCR was sampled from a man in his sixties in a cohort sampled during active COVID-19. The CDR3 loop reads CASTPPQRGGIEQFF. CDR3 in DNA: TGTGCCAGCACCCCCCCGCAGCGGGGGGGAATTGAGCAGTTCTTC.